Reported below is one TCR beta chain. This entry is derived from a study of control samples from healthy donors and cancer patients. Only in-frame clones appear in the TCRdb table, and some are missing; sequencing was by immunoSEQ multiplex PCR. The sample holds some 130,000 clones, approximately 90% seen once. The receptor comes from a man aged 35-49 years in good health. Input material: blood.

DNA of the CDR3: TGTGCCAGCGACGACCTAAGGAGGGGCCGGCAAAAAGCCACTAATGAAAAACTGTTTTTT. As protein: CASDDLRRGRQKATNEKLFF. The chain uses TRBV5-8 and TRBJ1-4, with D tentatively TRBD1 (5 bases). V lost 7 bases and J lost 2, with 30 bases in between. This CDR3 has 20 residues. Germline values: CDR1 SGHTS, CDR2 YDEGEE.